A single sample gave rise to the 11 T cell receptor beta chains below, sequenced in a study of cytomegalovirus exposure and HLA in healthy donors. The PCR employed 60 Vbeta primers together with 13 Jbeta primers. Data came from immunoSEQ multiplex PCR; TCRdb stores just in-frame clones and leaves some out. The table has 150,000 or so clones, 65% to 75% seen once. The sample comprised PBMCs. The source of these receptors is a young man in good health and CMV-seronegative.

The chain is built from TRBV7-2 and TRBJ1-4; D unclear. The ends were cut back, 5 bases at V and 5 bases at J, with 12 bases in the middle. From germline, CDR1 is SGHTA and CDR2 FQGNSA. This CDR3 spans 14 amino acids. The CDR3: CASSPSPGNEKLFF. The CDR3 DNA reads as TGTGCCAGCAGCCCTTCTCCGGGAAATGAAAAACTGTTTTTT.

This rearrangement joins TRBV4-2 to TRBJ1-1; D is ambiguous. The length of the CDR3 is 15 residues. CDR1 is LGHNA and CDR2 is YNFKEQ in the germline V gene. V lost 4 bases to trimming and J lost 6 bases, with 18 bases between them. The CDR3 DNA reads as TGTGCCAGCAGCCTTGGGTTGTGGCAGGATTCTGAAGCTTTCTTT. Translating it yields CASSLGLWQDSEAFF.

V and J are TRBV27 and TRBJ1-1; D is possibly TRBD1 (5 bases). Trimming took 4 bases from V and 10 from J, leaving 22 bases between them. CDR1 MNHEY and CDR2 SMNVEV come from the germline V gene (reference sequence). The CDR3 covers 15 residues. In DNA form, the CDR3 reads TGTGCCAGCAGTTCCCTATGGGGAGGGGCGGGTACAGCTTTCTTT. Protein sequence: CASSSLWGGAGTAFF.

The CDR3 spells CASTGDRGPYGYTF. CDR3 sequence (DNA): TGTGCCAGCACCGGGGACAGGGGGCCGTATGGCTACACCTTC. V and J are TRBV5-4 and TRBJ1-2; TRBD1 matches 12 bases. The germline CDR1 and CDR2 sequences are SGHNT and YYREEE (reference sequence). Trimming at V came to 6 bases and at J to 5 bases, leaving 5 bases not matched to a gene. The CDR3 has 14 residues.

This chain connects TRBV28 to TRBJ1-4, with D perhaps matching TRBD1 (5 bases). V lost 8 bases, J lost 5 bases, and 18 bases lay in between. The CDR3 loop spans 15 amino acids. Germline V CDR1 and CDR2: MDHEN, SYDVKM. CDR3 sequence: CASGISPGGNEKLFF. The DNA of the CDR3 is TGTGCCAGCGGTATCTCCCCGGGGGGAAATGAAAAACTGTTTTTT.

In this sample, this clone turned up a few times. J is TRBJ2-6 and V is TRBV7-3; a weak D match, TRBD1 (6 bases). The CDR3 runs to 15 residues. V lost 5 bases, J lost 3 bases, and 11 bases lay in between. CDR1 and CDR2 from the germline V gene are SGHTA and FQGTGA. The DNA for the CDR3 is TGTGCCAGCAGCCCAGGGGTTTTTGGGGCCAACGTCCTGACTTTC. It yields the protein CASSPGVFGANVLTF.

The chain is built from TRBV28 and TRBJ1-1, with TRBD1 identical over 7 bases. This CDR3 has 13 residues. V gave up 5 bases and J gave up 4 bases; unmatched junction bases: 4. The germline V gene encodes CDR1 MDHEN and CDR2 SYDVKM. Written as DNA, the CDR3 is TGTGCCAGCAGTCGACAGGGTTCCACTGAAGCTTTCTTT. Amino acid sequence: CASSRQGSTEAFF.

The CDR3 spells CASSIRGARNEKLFF. CDR3 coding DNA: TGTGCCAGTAGTATAAGGGGCGCAAGGAATGAAAAACTGTTTTTT. This sequence joins TRBV19 and TRBJ1-4; possibly TRBD1 for D (5 bases). V was shortened by 2 bases and J by 5 bases, with 12 bases between the two germline ends. The CDR3 totals 15 residues. Germline CDR1 is LNHDA and CDR2 is SQIVND (reference sequence). Using reference TRBV19 and TRBJ1-4 for the parts outside the CDR3, the full variable domain is DGGITQSPKYLFRKEGQNVTLSCEQNLNHDAMYWYRQDPGQGLRLIYYSQIVNDFQKGDIAEGYSVSREKKESFPLTVTSAQKNPTAFYLCASSIRGARNEKLFFGSGTQLSVL.

The chain employs TRBV11-2 and TRBJ2-7; D uncertain. The germline gives CDR1 SGHAT, CDR2 FQNNGV. With 2 bases removed from V and 1 base from J, the gap between germline ends came to 6 bases. The CDR3 runs to 13 residues. The CDR3 sequence: CASSLYRSYEQYF. CDR3 nucleotide sequence: TGTGCCAGCAGCTTATACCGGTCCTACGAGCAGTACTTC.

The chain carries TRBV19 and TRBJ1-5; the D gene is possibly TRBD1 (5 bases). V was trimmed by 1 base and J by 2 bases, leaving 12 bases between them. Germline V gene sequence: CDR1 LNHDA, CDR2 SQIVND (reference sequence). The CDR3 covers 16 residues. The CDR3 nucleotides read TGTGCCAGTAGTATAGTGGGGACTACTGGCAATCAGCCCCAGCATTTT. Its translation is CASSIVGTTGNQPQHF.

This chain joins TRBV9 and TRBJ2-7; D remains unclear. Looked up from germline, CDR1 is SGDLS and CDR2 is YYNGEE. Trimming took off 0 bases at V and 4 bases at J, with 14 bases between the two ends. There are 15 residues in the CDR3. The CDR3 nucleotides are TGTGCCAGCAGCGTAGCCAGCCTAGGAAAGTACGAGCAGTACTTC. Amino acid sequence: CASSVASLGKYEQYF.